This passage covers 24 T cell receptor beta chains from one sample sequenced in a study of OX40 agonist ivuxolimab in advanced cancers. Library preparation employed the immunoSEQ multiplex PCR assay. TCRdb stores this immuneACCESS table with in-frame sequences only. Part of the clones is absent; in the studies checked, under half of the shortfall reflects unresolved V genes, and no reason is known for the rest. The sample table holds tens of thousands of clones, of which over 80% were seen once. The ten largest make up under 6% of the sample. The sequenced sample was CD4+ or CD8+ T cells sorted from blood, obtained in a trial of the OX40 agonist ivuxolimab. The receptors shown here come from an adult with an advanced solid tumor such as melanoma, head and neck, liver or kidney cancer.

The chain joins TRBV5-4 to TRBJ1-3, with TRBD1 matching 7 bases. The CDR3 runs to 17 residues. V was clipped by 4 bases and J by 2 bases; unmatched bases: 12. Germline V lookup: CDR1 SGHNT, CDR2 YYREEE (reference sequence). Here the CDR3 DNA reads TGTGCCAGCAGCGCGAAGCCGGACAGGTCCCCTGGAAACACCATATATTTT. Translated, it gives CASSAKPDRSPGNTIYF.

J is TRBJ1-1 and V is TRBV5-6; D unresolved. Germline V gives CDR1 SGHDT, CDR2 YYEEEE. CDR3 length: 14 amino acids. Trimming removed 4 bases at V and 6 bases at J, with 16 bases between. The CDR3 region is CASSLLGRGAEAFF. In DNA, the CDR3 is TGTGCCAGCAGCCTGCTGGGTAGAGGTGCTGAAGCTTTCTTT.

V and J are TRBV5-1 and TRBJ1-2; no reliable D call. V was shortened by 0 bases and J by 8 bases, with 8 bases between the two germline ends. Germline-derived CDR1 and CDR2 are SGHRS and YFSETQ. The CDR3 has 12 amino acids. In DNA, the CDR3 is TGCGCCAGCAGCTTGGAGGTTGGCGGCTACACCTTC. The encoded protein is CASSLEVGGYTF.

A few counts support this clone. CDR3 amino acids: CASRRVAVSQPQHF. DNA of the CDR3: TGTGCCAGCAGGAGGGTGGCGGTTAGTCAGCCCCAGCATTTT. The rearrangement uses TRBV6-1 and TRBJ1-5; no clear D. Trimming removed 6 bases at V and 6 bases at J, with 15 bases between. Germline CDR1 reads MNHNS; CDR2 reads SASEGT. The CDR3 has 14 amino acids.

The chain is built from TRBV9 and TRBJ2-1; 8 nucleotides match TRBD2. The junction had 4 bases not matched to a gene; V was cut back by 2 bases and J by 0 bases. CDR3 length: 16 residues. Germline V CDR1 and CDR2: SGDLS, YYNGEE. CDR3 DNA: TGTGCCAGCAGCGTTGGACTAGCTAGCTCCTACAATGAGCAGTTCTTC. As protein: CASSVGLASSYNEQFF. Variable domain in full (rest from reference TRBV9 and TRBJ2-1): DSGVTQTPKHLITATGQRVTLRCSPRSGDLSVYWYQQSLDQGLQFLIQYYNGEERAKGNILERFSAQQFPDLHSELNLSSLELGDSALYFCASSVGLASSYNEQFFGPGTRLTVL.

Written as DNA, the CDR3 is TGTGCCAGCAGCTTCTCCACTACTAACACCGGGGAGCTGTTTTTT. Protein product: CASSFSTTNTGELFF. The rearrangement joins TRBV7-3 to TRBJ2-2, with D unresolved. Trimming took 3 bases from V and 2 from J, leaving 10 bases between them. The CDR3 loop spans 15 amino acids. Per the germline V gene, CDR1 is SGHTA and CDR2 is FQGTGA.

This chain connects TRBV18 to TRBJ1-1; 8 nucleotides agree with TRBD1. The length of the CDR3 is 14 residues. With V trimmed by 5 bases and J by 1 base, 3 bases remained unmatched. Germline V CDR1 and CDR2: KGHSH, LQKENI. CDR3 region: CASSGQGSNTEAFF. The CDR3 DNA reads TGTGCCAGCTCAGGACAGGGTTCGAACACTGAAGCTTTCTTT.

This chain links TRBV27 with TRBJ2-2; D gene unclear. Germline V gene sequence: CDR1 MNHEY, CDR2 SMNVEV (reference sequence). This CDR3 spans 12 amino acids. The V end lost 5 bases, the J end lost 4 bases, and 5 bases lay between the germline ends. CDR3 sequence: CASSEFTGELFF. CDR3 coding DNA: TGTGCCAGCAGTGAGTTCACCGGGGAGCTGTTTTTT.

This sequence joins TRBV4-1 and TRBJ2-7, with 10 bases that match TRBD2. This CDR3 is built from 17 residues. V was clipped by 4 bases and J by 2 bases; unmatched bases: 11. Germline V lookup: CDR1 MGHRA, CDR2 YSYEKL. The CDR3 sequence: CASSRGTSEDTPYEQYF. CDR3 bases: TGCGCCAGCAGCCGCGGGACTAGCGAGGATACTCCCTACGAGCAGTACTTC.

This chain links TRBV28 with TRBJ1-5, with TRBD1 matching 10 bases. V lost 4 bases and J lost 1; bases outside the gene matches: 1. The CDR3 is 15 residues long. Germline CDR1 MDHEN, CDR2 SYDVKM. CDR3 nucleotide sequence: TGTGCCAGCAGTTCGGGACAGGGGAGCAATCAGCCCCAGCATTTT. Protein product: CASSSGQGSNQPQHF.

The V call is TRBV9, the J call TRBJ2-1; the match to TRBD1 covers 12 bases. The CDR3 covers 16 residues. Trimming took 2 bases from V and 8 from J; bases not matched to a gene: 8. From germline, CDR1 is SGDLS and CDR2 YYNGEE. The CDR3 loop is CASSVAGQGASHEQFF. The CDR3 DNA reads as TGTGCCAGCAGCGTCGCGGGACAGGGGGCCTCACATGAGCAGTTCTTC.

On this clone: Relative to the germline gene, one junction end is altered; a read error may explain this. The chain is built from TRBV5-8 and TRBJ2-2; TRBD2 might be the D (5 bases). Germline assignment: CDR1 SGHTS and CDR2 YDEGEE. CDR3 length equals 15 residues. The CDR3 DNA is TGTGCCAGCAGCTTGAGGTTCGGAAGGACCGGGGAGCCGTTTTTT. This encodes CASSLRFGRTGEPFF.

J is TRBJ1-3 and V is TRBV5-1; perhaps TRBD1 as D (6 bases). The V gene's germline CDR1 is SGHRS and CDR2 YFSETQ. The V and J ends lost 1 base and 0 bases respectively, with 14 bases between them. CDR3 length: 17 amino acids. The chain's CDR3 is CASSLLGGRSSGNTIYF. In nucleotides, the CDR3 is TGCGCCAGCAGCTTGTTGGGGGGCCGAAGCTCTGGAAACACCATATATTTT. The full variable domain, its missing parts supplied by reference TRBV5-1 and TRBJ1-3, is KAGVTQTPRYLIKTRGQQVTLSCSPISGHRSVSWYQQTPGQGLQFLFEYFSETQRNKGNFPGRFSGRQFSNSRSEMNVSTLELGDSALYLCASSLLGGRSSGNTIYFGEGSWLTVV.

This clone was seen once. The genes are TRBV7-3 and TRBJ2-5; either TRBD1 or TRBD2 may supply D (6 bases each). Germline V gene lookup returns CDR1 SGHTA and CDR2 FQGTGA. The CDR3 is 15 amino acids. With 4 bases removed from V and 4 bases from J, the gap between germline ends came to 16 bases. CDR3 residues: CASSSLGGLGETQYF. The DNA of the CDR3 is TGTGCCAGCAGCTCCTTAGGGGGGTTGGGAGAGACCCAGTACTTC.

As DNA, the CDR3 is TGTGCCAGCAGTGATGGGGGCGCTGGAGATGAGCAGTTCTTC. Amino acid sequence: CASSDGGAGDEQFF. V gene TRBV6-1 combines with J gene TRBJ2-1, with D possibly being TRBD1 (6 bases). V was clipped by 3 bases and J by 8 bases, with 14 bases between them. The CDR3 sequence is 14 residues long. Looked up from germline, CDR1 is MNHNS and CDR2 is SASEGT.

The chain carries TRBV18 and TRBJ2-1; 11 bases map to TRBD1. This CDR3 region has 16 residues. CDR1 is KGHSH and CDR2 is LQKENI in the germline V gene. Trimming cost V 3 bases and J 2 bases; bases outside gene matches: 3. The CDR3 region is CASSPEGQGAYNEQFF. CDR3 bases: TGTGCCAGCTCACCCGAGGGACAGGGGGCCTACAATGAGCAGTTCTTC.

This chain joins TRBV10-3 and TRBJ2-5; D assignment may be TRBD1 or TRBD2 (5 bases each). Trimming stripped 0 bases from V and 3 bases from J, with 14 bases between. Germline V gives CDR1 ENHRY, CDR2 SYGVKD. The CDR3 length is 16 residues. This CDR3 is CAISESTGTGKETQYF. The DNA of the CDR3 is TGTGCCATCAGTGAGTCTACCGGGACCGGTAAAGAGACCCAGTACTTC.

This chain connects TRBV28 to TRBJ2-6, with 8 bases that match TRBD1. Trimming took 5 bases from V and 2 from J; bases not matched to a gene: 14. The CDR3 extends over 19 amino acids. Germline V gene sequence: CDR1 MDHEN, CDR2 SYDVKM. CDR3 in amino acids: CASSPWERDRFAGANVLTF. CDR3 nucleotide sequence: TGTGCCAGCAGTCCATGGGAGAGGGACAGGTTCGCTGGGGCCAACGTCCTGACTTTC. Supplemented by reference TRBV28 and TRBJ2-6, the full variable domain reads DVKVTQSSRYLVKRTGEKVFLECVQDMDHENMFWYRQDPGLGLRLIYFSYDVKMKEKGDIPEGYSVSREKKERFSLILESASTNQTSMYLCASSPWERDRFAGANVLTFGAGSRLTVL.

The V gene is TRBV10-1, the J gene TRBJ2-5; D may be TRBD1 or TRBD2 (6 bases each). There are 17 residues in the CDR3. The germline V gene encodes CDR1 WNHNN and CDR2 SYGVQD (reference sequence). The ends were cut back, 2 bases at V and 11 bases at J, with 27 bases in the middle. The CDR3 region is CASSESGGPLLSRKQYF. CDR3 in DNA: TGCGCCAGCAGTGAGAGTGGGGGGCCCTTACTCAGTCGGAAGCAGTACTTC.

The V call is TRBV5-6, the J call TRBJ2-5; unclear D gene. In germline, CDR1 is SGHDT, CDR2 YYEEEE. This CDR3 has 14 residues. V dropped 1 base and J dropped 5 bases, with 12 bases sitting between them. The CDR3: CASSLFGDWETQYF. In DNA, the CDR3 is TGTGCCAGCAGCTTGTTTGGGGATTGGGAGACCCAGTACTTC. Drawing the rest from reference TRBV5-6 and TRBJ2-5, the complete variable domain is DAGVTQSPTHLIKTRGQQVTLRCSPKSGHDTVSWYQQALGQGPQFIFQYYEEEERQRGNFPDRFSGHQFPNYSSELNVNALLLGDSALYLCASSLFGDWETQYFGPGTRLLVL.

V gene TRBV19 combines with J gene TRBJ1-2; possible D gene TRBD1, 6 bases. This CDR3 is 13 amino acids long. Germline V gene sequence: CDR1 LNHDA, CDR2 SQIVND (reference sequence). V was cut by 6 bases and J by 4 bases, with 12 bases left in between. The CDR3 nucleotides read TGTGCCAGTAGCCCACAGGGTACCTATGGCTACACCTTC. The encoded protein is CASSPQGTYGYTF.

This sequence joins TRBV11-2 and TRBJ2-5; the match to TRBD2 covers 14 bases. CDR3 length: 17 amino acids. V dropped 3 bases and J dropped 5; count of bases not matched to a gene: 8. Per the germline V gene, CDR1 is SGHAT and CDR2 is FQNNGV. In nucleotides, the CDR3 is TGTGCCAGCAGCTTCGGGCAGGGACTAGCGGGGGTGGAGACCCAGTACTTC. This gives the protein CASSFGQGLAGVETQYF.

The chain recombines TRBV28 with TRBJ1-6; D is possibly TRBD1 (5 bases). Per the germline V gene, CDR1 is MDHEN and CDR2 is SYDVKM. The length of the CDR3 is 15 residues. The V gene lost 5 bases and the J gene lost 4 bases, with 12 bases spanning the gap. This chain's CDR3 is CASSPSEGYNSPLHF. The CDR3 nucleotides read TGTGCCAGCAGTCCCTCGGAGGGGTATAATTCACCCCTCCACTTT.

This sequence joins TRBV6-1 and TRBJ1-1, with a tentative D call TRBD1 (5 bases). Trimming shortened V by 2 bases and J by 1 base, and 8 bases separated the two germline ends. CDR3 length: 14 residues. Germline assignment: CDR1 MNHNS and CDR2 SASEGT. DNA of the CDR3: TGTGCCAGCAGTGAACTGGGGCCGAACACTGAAGCTTTCTTT. Residues: CASSELGPNTEAFF.